The next 5 T cell receptor beta chains were all read from a single sample in a study of spatial heterogeneity in lung cancer. Each CDR3 protein is one row after TCRdb ran MiXCR on the 5' RACE reads. The sample shows approximately 11,000 distinct CDR3 sequences, about 8.6% of them seen only once. Time point given: sample taken at primary tumor resection. Unsorted whole RNA of tumor, nontumor lung or frozen PBMC was sequenced. The sequencing used PBMCs, collected at surgery. Every receptor here comes from a male donor with early-stage non-small cell lung cancer.

This clonotype came up many times. The chain uses TRBV19 and TRBJ2-3, with D possibly TRBD2 on 5 matching bases. This CDR3 is 15 amino acids long. CDR1 is LNHDA, CDR2 SQIVND, per germline (reference sequence). Trimming pared 4 bases from V and 5 bases from J, leaving 16 bases between. The DNA for the CDR3 is TGTGCCAGTAGTAGGACTGGGCTTTCGGGAGATACGCAGTATTTT. This encodes CASSRTGLSGDTQYF.

The chain has TRBV29-1 and TRBJ2-5; unclear D gene. V was clipped by 8 bases and J by 4 bases, with 11 bases between them. From germline, CDR1 is SQVTM and CDR2 ANQGSEA. This CDR3 has 11 residues. The CDR3: CSFVTLETQYF. In DNA form, the CDR3 reads TGCAGCTTCGTGACGTTAGAGACCCAGTACTTC.

The V call is TRBV28, the J call TRBJ1-2; D is unclear. Germline CDR1 and CDR2: MDHEN and SYDVKM. The CDR3 spans 13 residues. Deletions cut 5 bases from V and 5 bases from J, with 12 bases between. This chain's CDR3 is CASSTPPPYGYTF. CDR3 DNA: TGTGCCAGCAGTACCCCCCCTCCTTATGGCTACACCTTC.

This clonotype showed up many times. The DNA for the CDR3 is TGTGCCAGCAGCTTACGGCCGGACGGCGAAAAACTGTTTTTT. Translation gives CASSLRPDGEKLFF. The chain combines TRBV7-2 with TRBJ1-4, with no clear D. The CDR3 is made up of 14 amino acids. The germline CDR1 and CDR2 sequences are SGHTA and FQGNSA. V was cut by 2 bases and J by 8 bases, with 12 bases left in between.

The table lists this clonotype with many counts. The chain carries TRBV5-1 and TRBJ2-7, with D perhaps TRBD1 (6 bases). V shed 7 bases and J shed 0 bases, with 14 bases lying between them. Germline assignment: CDR1 SGHRS and CDR2 YFSETQ. This CDR3 has 14 residues. CDR3 DNA: TGCGCCAGCGCGGCAGGGGCCAACTCCTACGAGCAGTACTTC. Translating gives CASAAGANSYEQYF.